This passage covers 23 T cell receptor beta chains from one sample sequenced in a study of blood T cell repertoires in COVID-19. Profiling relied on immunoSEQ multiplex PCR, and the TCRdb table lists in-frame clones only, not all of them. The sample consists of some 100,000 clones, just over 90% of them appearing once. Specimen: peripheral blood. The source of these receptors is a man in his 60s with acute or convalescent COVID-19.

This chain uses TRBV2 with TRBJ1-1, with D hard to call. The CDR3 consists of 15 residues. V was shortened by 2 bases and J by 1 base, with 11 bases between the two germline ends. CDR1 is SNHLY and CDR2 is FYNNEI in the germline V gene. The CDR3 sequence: CASSESRGPNTEAFF. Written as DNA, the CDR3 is TGTGCCAGCAGTGAAAGCAGAGGCCCGAACACTGAAGCTTTCTTT.

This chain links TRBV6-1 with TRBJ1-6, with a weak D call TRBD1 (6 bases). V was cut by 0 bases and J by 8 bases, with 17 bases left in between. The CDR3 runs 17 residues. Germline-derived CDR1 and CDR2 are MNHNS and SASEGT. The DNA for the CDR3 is TGTGCCAGCAGTGAAGCACCCCCACAGGGTTTGGATTCACCCCTCCACTTT. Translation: CASSEAPPQGLDSPLHF.

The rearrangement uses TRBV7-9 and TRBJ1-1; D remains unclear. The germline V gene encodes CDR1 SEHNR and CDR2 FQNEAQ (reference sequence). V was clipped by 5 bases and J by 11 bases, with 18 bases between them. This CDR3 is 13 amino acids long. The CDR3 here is CASSPRPRSEAFF. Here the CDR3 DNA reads TGTGCCAGCAGCCCAAGGCCTCGGTCGGAGGCTTTCTTT.

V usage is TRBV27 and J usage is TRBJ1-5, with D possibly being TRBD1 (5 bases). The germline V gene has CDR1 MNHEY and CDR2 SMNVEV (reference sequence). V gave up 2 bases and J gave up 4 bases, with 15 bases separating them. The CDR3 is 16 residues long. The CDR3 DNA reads TGTGCCAGCAGTTTACGGGCAGGGCTAGGGAATCAGCCCCAGCATTTT. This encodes CASSLRAGLGNQPQHF.

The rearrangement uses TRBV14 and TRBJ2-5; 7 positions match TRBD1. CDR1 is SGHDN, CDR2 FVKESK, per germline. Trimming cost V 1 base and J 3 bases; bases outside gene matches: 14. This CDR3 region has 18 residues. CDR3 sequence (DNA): TGTGCCAGCAGCCAAGGCCCAACGGGACAGCCCTCCAAAGAGACCCAGTACTTC. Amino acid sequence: CASSQGPTGQPSKETQYF.

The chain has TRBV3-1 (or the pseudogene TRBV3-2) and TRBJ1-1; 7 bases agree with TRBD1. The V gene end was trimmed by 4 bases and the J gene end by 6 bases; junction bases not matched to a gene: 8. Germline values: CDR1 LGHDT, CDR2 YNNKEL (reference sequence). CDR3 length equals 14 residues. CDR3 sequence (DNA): TGTGCCAGCAGCCCCCACAGACAGGGAGCTGAAGCTTTCTTT. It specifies CASSPHRQGAEAFF.

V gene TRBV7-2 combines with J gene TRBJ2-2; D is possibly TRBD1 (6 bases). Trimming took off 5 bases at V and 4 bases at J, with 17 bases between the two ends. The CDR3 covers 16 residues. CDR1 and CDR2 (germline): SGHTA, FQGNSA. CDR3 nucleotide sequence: TGTGCCAGCAGCGCCGCTGGACAGCAAAGCACCGGGGAGCTGTTTTTT. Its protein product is CASSAAGQQSTGELFF.

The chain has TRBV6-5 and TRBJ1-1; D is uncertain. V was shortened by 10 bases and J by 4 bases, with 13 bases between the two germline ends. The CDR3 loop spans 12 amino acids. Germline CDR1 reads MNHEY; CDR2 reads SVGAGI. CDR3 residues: CATRAGGTEAFF. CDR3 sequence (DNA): TGTGCCACAAGGGCGGGAGGCACTGAAGCTTTCTTT.

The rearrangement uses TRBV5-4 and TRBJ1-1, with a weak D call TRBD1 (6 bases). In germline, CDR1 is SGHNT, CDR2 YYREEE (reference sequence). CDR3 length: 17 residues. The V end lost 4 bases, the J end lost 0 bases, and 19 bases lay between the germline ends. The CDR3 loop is CASSPGGGRAMNTEAFF. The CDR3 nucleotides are TGTGCCAGCAGCCCGGGGGGGGGCAGGGCAATGAACACTGAAGCTTTCTTT.

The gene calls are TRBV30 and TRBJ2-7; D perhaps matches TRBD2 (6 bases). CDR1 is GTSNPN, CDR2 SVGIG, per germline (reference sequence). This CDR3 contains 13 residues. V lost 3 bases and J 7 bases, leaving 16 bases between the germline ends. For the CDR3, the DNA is TGTGCCTGGAGCGCCCGTTGGGCGGGAGAGCAGTACTTC. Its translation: CAWSARWAGEQYF.

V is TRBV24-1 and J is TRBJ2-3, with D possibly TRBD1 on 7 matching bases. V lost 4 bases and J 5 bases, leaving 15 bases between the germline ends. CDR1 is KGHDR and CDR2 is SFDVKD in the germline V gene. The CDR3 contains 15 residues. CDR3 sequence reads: CATSESGGFGDTQYF. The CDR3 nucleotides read TGTGCCACCAGTGAATCAGGGGGGTTCGGAGATACGCAGTATTTT.

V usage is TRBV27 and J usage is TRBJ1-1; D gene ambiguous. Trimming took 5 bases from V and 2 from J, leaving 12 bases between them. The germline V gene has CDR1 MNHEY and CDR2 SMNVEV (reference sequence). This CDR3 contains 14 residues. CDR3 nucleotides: TGTGCCAGCAGTATTAGAGGAGGAAACACTGAAGCTTTCTTT. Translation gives CASSIRGGNTEAFF.

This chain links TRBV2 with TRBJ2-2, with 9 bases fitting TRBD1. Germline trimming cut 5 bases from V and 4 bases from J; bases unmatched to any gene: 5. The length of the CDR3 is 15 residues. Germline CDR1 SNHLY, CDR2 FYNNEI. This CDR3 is CASSSQGAITGELFF. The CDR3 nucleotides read TGTGCCAGCAGTTCACAGGGGGCTATCACCGGGGAGCTGTTTTTT.

In DNA form, the CDR3 reads TGTGCCAGCAGTCCCAGGGGGGCGGGTGGGAACACTGAAGCTTTCTTT. Protein: CASSPRGAGGNTEAFF. V gene TRBV28 combines with J gene TRBJ1-1; TRBD1 matches 7 bases. The germline V gene has CDR1 MDHEN and CDR2 SYDVKM. The junction had 10 bases not matched to a gene; V was cut back by 5 bases and J by 1 base. The CDR3 is made up of 16 amino acids.

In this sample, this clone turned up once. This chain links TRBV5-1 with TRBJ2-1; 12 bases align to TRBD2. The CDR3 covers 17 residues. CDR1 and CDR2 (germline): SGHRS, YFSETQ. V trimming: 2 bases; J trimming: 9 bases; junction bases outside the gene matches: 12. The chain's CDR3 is CASSLQTSGSHTGEQFF. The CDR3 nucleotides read TGCGCCAGCAGCTTACAGACTAGCGGGAGTCATACGGGTGAGCAGTTCTTC.

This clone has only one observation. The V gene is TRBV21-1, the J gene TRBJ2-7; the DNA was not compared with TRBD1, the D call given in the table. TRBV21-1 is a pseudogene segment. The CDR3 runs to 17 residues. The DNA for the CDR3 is TGTGCCAGCAGCAAAGAGGATCGGCAGGGGGTGATCCACGAGCAGTACGTC. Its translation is CASSKEDRQGVIHEQYV.

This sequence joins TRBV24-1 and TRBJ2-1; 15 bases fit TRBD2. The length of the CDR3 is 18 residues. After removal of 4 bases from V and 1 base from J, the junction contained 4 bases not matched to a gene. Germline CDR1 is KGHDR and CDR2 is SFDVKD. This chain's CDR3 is CATSERTSGRGSYNEQFF. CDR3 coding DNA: TGTGCCACCAGTGAGAGGACTAGCGGGAGGGGGTCCTACAATGAGCAGTTCTTC.

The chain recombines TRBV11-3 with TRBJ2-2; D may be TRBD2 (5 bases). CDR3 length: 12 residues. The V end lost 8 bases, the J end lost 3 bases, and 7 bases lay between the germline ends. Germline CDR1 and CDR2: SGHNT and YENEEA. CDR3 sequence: CASLGDTGELFF. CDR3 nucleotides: TGTGCCAGCCTCGGGGACACCGGGGAGCTGTTTTTT.

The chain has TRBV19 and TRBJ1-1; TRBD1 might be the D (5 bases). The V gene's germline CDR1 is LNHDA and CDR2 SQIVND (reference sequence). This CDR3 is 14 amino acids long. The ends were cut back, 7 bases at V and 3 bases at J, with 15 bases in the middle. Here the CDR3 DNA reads TGTGCCAGTACCACTTGGGGGGATTACACTGAAGCTTTCTTT. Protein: CASTTWGDYTEAFF.

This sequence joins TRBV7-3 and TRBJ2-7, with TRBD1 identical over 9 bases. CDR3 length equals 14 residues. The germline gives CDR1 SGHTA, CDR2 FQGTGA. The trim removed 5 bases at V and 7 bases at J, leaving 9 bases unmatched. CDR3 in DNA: TGTGCCAGCAGCAGGACAGGGGCTTCGCAGGAGCAGTACTTC. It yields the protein CASSRTGASQEQYF.

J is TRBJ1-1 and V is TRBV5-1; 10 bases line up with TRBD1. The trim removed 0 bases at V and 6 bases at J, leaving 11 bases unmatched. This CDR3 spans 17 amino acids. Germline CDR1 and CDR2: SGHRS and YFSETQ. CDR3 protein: CASSLATTGTGVPEAFF. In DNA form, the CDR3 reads TGCGCCAGCAGCTTGGCTACAACCGGGACAGGGGTTCCTGAAGCTTTCTTT.

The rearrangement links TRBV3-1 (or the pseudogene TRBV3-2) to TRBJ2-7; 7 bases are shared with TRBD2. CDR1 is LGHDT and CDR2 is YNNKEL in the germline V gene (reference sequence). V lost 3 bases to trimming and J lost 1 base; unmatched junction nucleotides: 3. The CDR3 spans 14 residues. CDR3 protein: CASSHGGGSYEQYF. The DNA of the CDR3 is TGTGCCAGCAGCCATGGGGGGGGATCCTACGAGCAGTACTTC.

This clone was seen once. The DNA of the CDR3 is TGCGCCAGCAGTGAGCCGATACTAGCGGCGAACACCGGGGAGCTGTTTTTT. Its protein product is CASSEPILAANTGELFF. The chain is built from TRBV10-2 and TRBJ2-2; TRBD2 agrees at 8 bases. The CDR3 covers 17 residues. In germline, CDR1 is WSHSY, CDR2 SAAADI. V was pared by 2 bases and J by 0 bases, with 5 bases of the junction left unmatched.